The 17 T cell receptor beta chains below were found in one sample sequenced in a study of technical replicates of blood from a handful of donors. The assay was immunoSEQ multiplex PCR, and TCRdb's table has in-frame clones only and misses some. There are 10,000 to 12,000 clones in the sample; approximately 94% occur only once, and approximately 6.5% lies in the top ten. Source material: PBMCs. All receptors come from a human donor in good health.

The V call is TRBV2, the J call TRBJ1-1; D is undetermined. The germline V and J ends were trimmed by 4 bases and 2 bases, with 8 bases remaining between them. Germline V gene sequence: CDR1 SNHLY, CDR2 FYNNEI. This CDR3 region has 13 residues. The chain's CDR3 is CASSGERNTEAFF. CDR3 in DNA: TGTGCCAGCAGTGGAGAGCGAAACACTGAAGCTTTCTTT. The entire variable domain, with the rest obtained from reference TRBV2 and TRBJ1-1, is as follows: EPEVTQTPSHQVTQMGQEVILRCVPISNHLYFYWYRQILGQKVEFLVSFYNNEISEKSEIFDDQFSVERPDGSNFTLKIRSTKLEDSAMYFCASSGERNTEAFFGQGTRLTVV.

CDR3 region: CASSSSIGVYEQYF. For the CDR3, the DNA is TGTGCCAGCAGCTCCTCGATAGGGGTTTACGAGCAGTACTTC. The chain links TRBV11-2 to TRBJ2-7; weak D call: TRBD1 (5 bases). V gave up 4 bases and J gave up 4 bases, with 14 bases separating them. Germline V lookup: CDR1 SGHAT, CDR2 FQNNGV. The length of the CDR3 is 14 residues.

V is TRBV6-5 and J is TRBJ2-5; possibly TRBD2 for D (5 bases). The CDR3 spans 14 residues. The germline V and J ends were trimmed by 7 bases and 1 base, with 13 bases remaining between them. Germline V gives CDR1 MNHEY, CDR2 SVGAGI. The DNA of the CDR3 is TGTGCCAGCACCCCGGGCGGGTCCCAAGAGACCCAGTACTTC. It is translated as CASTPGGSQETQYF.

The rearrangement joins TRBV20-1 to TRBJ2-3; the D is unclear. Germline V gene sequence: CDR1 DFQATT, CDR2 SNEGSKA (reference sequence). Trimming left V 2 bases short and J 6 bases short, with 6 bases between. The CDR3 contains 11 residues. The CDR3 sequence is CSARPVDTQYF. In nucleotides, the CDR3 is TGCAGTGCTAGACCCGTGGATACGCAGTATTTT.

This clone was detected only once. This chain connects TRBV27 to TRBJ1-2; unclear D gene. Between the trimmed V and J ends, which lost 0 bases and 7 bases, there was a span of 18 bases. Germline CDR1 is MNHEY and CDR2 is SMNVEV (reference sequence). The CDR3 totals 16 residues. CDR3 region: CASSLSGGPGIRGYTF. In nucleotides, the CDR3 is TGTGCCAGCAGTTTATCGGGAGGACCTGGCATTCGTGGCTACACCTTC.

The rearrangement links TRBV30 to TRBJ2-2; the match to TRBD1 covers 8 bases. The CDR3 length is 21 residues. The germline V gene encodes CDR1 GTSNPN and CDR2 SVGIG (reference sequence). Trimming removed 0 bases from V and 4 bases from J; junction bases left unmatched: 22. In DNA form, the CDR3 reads TGTGCCTGGAGTGTATTCCGACGGGACAGGAGTGCGAAAGGGGGCACCGGGGAGCTGTTTTTT. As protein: CAWSVFRRDRSAKGGTGELFF.

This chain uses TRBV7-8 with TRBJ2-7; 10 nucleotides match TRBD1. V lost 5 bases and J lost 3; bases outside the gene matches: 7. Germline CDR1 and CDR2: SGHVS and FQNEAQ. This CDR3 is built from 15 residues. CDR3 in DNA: TGTGCCAGCAGCCCGGGGACAGGGGTGAACTACGAGCAGTACTTC. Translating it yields CASSPGTGVNYEQYF.

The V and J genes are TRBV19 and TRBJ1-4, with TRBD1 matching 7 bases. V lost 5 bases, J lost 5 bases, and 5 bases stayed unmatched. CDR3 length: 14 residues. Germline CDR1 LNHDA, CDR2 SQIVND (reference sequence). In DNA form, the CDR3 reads TGTGCCAGTAGTTTGACAGGGCAGAATGAAAAACTGTTTTTT. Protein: CASSLTGQNEKLFF.

The CDR3 DNA follows: TGTGCCAGCAGCTTAGATATAGGAGGATGGACTGAAGCTTTCTTT. It specifies CASSLDIGGWTEAFF. The V and J genes are TRBV7-2 and TRBJ1-1; D unresolved. Germline CDR1 SGHTA, CDR2 FQGNSA. Trimming removed 1 base at V and 5 bases at J, with 14 bases between. This CDR3 is 15 amino acids long.

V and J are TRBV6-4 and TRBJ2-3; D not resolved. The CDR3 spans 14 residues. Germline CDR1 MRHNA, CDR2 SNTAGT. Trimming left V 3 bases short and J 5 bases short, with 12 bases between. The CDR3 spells CASSDRVSVDTQYF. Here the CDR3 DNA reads TGTGCCAGCAGTGATCGTGTAAGCGTAGATACGCAGTATTTT.

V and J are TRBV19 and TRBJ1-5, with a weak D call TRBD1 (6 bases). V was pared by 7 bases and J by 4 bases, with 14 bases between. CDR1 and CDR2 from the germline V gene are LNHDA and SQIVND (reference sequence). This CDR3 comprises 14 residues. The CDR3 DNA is TGTGCCAGTAATAATCGGGACACAAATCAGCCCCAGCATTTT. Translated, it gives CASNNRDTNQPQHF.

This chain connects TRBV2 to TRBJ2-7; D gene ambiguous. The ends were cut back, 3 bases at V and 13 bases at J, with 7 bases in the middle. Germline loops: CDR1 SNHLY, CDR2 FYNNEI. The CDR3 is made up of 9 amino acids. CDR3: CASSDGFYF. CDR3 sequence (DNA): TGTGCCAGCAGTGACGGGTTCTACTTC.

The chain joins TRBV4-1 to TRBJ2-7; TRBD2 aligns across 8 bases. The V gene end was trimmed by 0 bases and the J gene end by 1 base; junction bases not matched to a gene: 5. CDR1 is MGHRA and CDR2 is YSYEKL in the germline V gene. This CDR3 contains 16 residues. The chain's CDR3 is CASSQDPGLVSYEQYF. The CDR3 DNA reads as TGCGCCAGCAGCCAAGATCCGGGACTAGTATCCTACGAGCAGTACTTC.

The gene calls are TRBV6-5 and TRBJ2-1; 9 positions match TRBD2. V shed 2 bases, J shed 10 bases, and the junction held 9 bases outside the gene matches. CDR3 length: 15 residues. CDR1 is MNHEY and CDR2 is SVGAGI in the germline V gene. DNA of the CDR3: TGTGCCAGCAGTTACGCGGCGGGAGGGCCTCGGGAGCAGTTCTTC. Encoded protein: CASSYAAGGPREQFF.

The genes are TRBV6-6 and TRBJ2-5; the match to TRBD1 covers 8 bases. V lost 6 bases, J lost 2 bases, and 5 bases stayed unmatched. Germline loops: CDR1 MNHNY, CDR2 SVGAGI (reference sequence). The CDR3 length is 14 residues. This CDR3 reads CASRTRDRQETQYF. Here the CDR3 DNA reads TGTGCCAGCAGAACCCGGGACAGGCAAGAGACCCAGTACTTC.

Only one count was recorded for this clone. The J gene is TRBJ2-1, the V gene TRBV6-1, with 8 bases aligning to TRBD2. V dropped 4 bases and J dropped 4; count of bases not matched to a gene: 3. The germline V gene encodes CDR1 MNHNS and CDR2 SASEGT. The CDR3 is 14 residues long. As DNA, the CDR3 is TGTGCCAGCAGTGCCGGGACTAGTTACAATGAGCAGTTCTTC. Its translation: CASSAGTSYNEQFF.

CDR3 region: CASSPTVYYGYTF. The CDR3 coding sequence is TGTGCCAGCTCACCGACAGTCTACTATGGCTACACCTTC. V usage is TRBV18 and J usage is TRBJ1-2, with a possible D match to TRBD1 (5 bases). The CDR3 length is 13 residues. Germline V gene sequence: CDR1 KGHSH, CDR2 LQKENI. Trimming removed 3 bases from V and 3 bases from J, with 8 bases in between.